This T cell receptor (beta chain) was recovered during a study of human T cells and chemical hapten exposure (dated by TCRdb to the early 2020s). With respect to the entire study: For sensitization, 2% DPC in acetone was applied to a roughly 2 cm by roughly 2 cm area of upper inner arm skin. Patch testing was performed on the upper back with Finn chambers containing 0.01% DPC, and the patch tests were scored after 6 days according to International Contact Dermatitis Research Group standards. Libraries were pooled for sequencing, and per-sample TCR yields varied mainly because of small differences in library volumes within the pool. The mostly female patient cohort included alopecia areata with under or over 50% scalp involvement, alopecia totalis and alopecia universalis. Blood was sampled from patients pre-sensitization (week 0) and at 2, 6 and about 24 weeks after DPC sensitization. Peripheral blood TCR repertoire changes were tracked in vivo in alopecia patients during primary and secondary sensitization to the hapten diphenylcyclopropenone (DPC). For TCR sequencing, blood came from 25 to 35 alopecia patients at anywhere from one to four time points (pre-sensitization, 2, 6 and 24 weeks). Throughout the approximately 25-week study period, patients were also given weekly therapeutic DPC doses on the scalp.

The full study reports these points: The number of TCRs above 1 in 1000 frequency did not change with DPC sensitization; there was no evidence of global repertoire structure alterations. All patients had alopecia, a presumed autoimmune disease, so their immune response might differ from that of healthy individuals. Significantly more large CDR3 similarity clusters were formed by expanded TCRs than by pre-sensitization or healthy control sets, consistent with antigen-driven responses. Patch test score correlated positively with the number of PT1 expanded TCRs, reaching significance at thresholds 8, 16 and 32 but not at 4. Repeated subsampling changed both the strength of the expansion versus patch-test correlation and the threshold at which the correlation became significant.

This clonotype was observed at least ten times. Its antigen is currently not known. No base quality values were provided; no much bigger clone lies one nucleotide off. The library was obtained by RACE. TCRdb shows the sequencer as NextSeq 500. During library preparation, unique molecular identifiers were attached to individual cDNA molecules so that TCRs could be counted in a quantitative, reproducible way. Each blood RNA sample was used to sequence both TCR alpha and TCR beta chains. In the original analysis: The median number of TCRs per sample was 85,000 to 100,000, ranging from about 23,224 to 690,600. V, J and CDR3 annotation of the TCR reads was carried out using the Decombinator software suite. Every sample was subsampled to the same number of TCRs (28,000) for the PS versus PT1 abundance plots. Expanded TCRs were defined as absent before sensitization and observed at least eight times at the 2-week time point. The raw public reads went through TCRdb reprocessing: fastp at Q25, MiXCR clone calling, in-frame beta chains kept. Each CDR3 protein gets just one entry, which takes the most common genes and DNA from the rows behind it. The V and J calls, along with clone size, are taken from TCRdb and not from the paper's own processing. The sample yields about 49,000 distinct CDR3 sequences; about 10% were counted once. Together, the top ten hold around 4.5% of the sample.

Per the germline V gene, SQVTM is the CDR1 and ANQGSEA is the CDR2. Trimming leaves V shorter by 4 bases and J shorter by 4 bases, with the junction holding 1 base beyond the gene matches. The CDR3 holds 12 amino acids from the cysteine to the phenylalanine. Just CDR3 DNA is preserved here, 36 bases in frame from base 1. The intended sense of this specimen's time point label: patch test 1, 2 weeks after DPC sensitization. What the treatment or condition label conveys for this sample: therapeutic diphenylcyclopropenone sensitization with weekly scalp DPC. At each patch-test visit, blood was drawn before the patch test was applied. Eligible patients were aged 18 to 70, diagnosed with alopecia, deemed suitable for DPC therapy, and excluded if pregnant. Total RNA was extracted from unfractionated whole blood collected in Tempus Blood RNA tubes.

The rearranged chain carries TRBV29-1 and TRBJ1-1, with 9 central nucleotides matching TRBD1. The sequence was obtained from a woman aged 50 to 60 with alopecia areata. Some clones in this sample may be carry-over from other donors' samples. The material sequenced was whole blood, taken in connection with sensitization to the hapten diphenylcyclopropenone (DPC). The nucleotide sequence reads as follows: TGCAGCGTTGGACAGGGGGTCACTGAAGCTTTCTTT. The resulting protein is CSVGQGVTEAFF.